The 24 T cell receptor beta chains in this list originate from one sample, sequenced in a study of post-analysis software for immune sequencing data. Findings and limits, study-wide: TRBV segments more frequent in patients than in controls numbered five and included TRBV5-6, TRBV5-1 and TRBV20-1.

Their target antigens are unknown. TCR beta cDNA libraries had unique molecular identifiers. TCRdb reanalysed the PCR reads using MiXCR and keeps one entry per CDR3 protein. In the table there are about 540,000 distinct CDR3 sequences, about a third of which are singletons. Input material: blood. The receptors were sampled from a girl aged 2 to 17 with multiple sclerosis.

This clonotype was observed many times. The J gene is TRBJ2-5, the V gene TRBV18, with a tentative D call TRBD2 (6 bases). Trimming cost V 1 base and J 3 bases, with 9 bases left between them. Germline V gene sequence: CDR1 KGHSH, CDR2 LQKENI. This CDR3 is 14 amino acids long. The CDR3 region has the DNA TGTGCCAGCTCACCACGAACGGGGGAAGAGACCCAGTACTTC. Protein sequence: CASSPRTGEETQYF.

The chain recombines TRBV20-1 with TRBJ1-5; tentatively, D is TRBD1 (6 bases). The germline gives CDR1 DFQATT, CDR2 SNEGSKA (reference sequence). The V gene lost 6 bases and the J gene lost 5 bases, with 14 bases spanning the gap. This CDR3 comprises 13 residues. The CDR3 DNA is TGCAGTGCCTCTCGGGACACAGATCAGCCCCAGCATTTT. Amino acid sequence: CSASRDTDQPQHF.

The rearrangement joins TRBV20-1 to TRBJ1-2, with a possible D match to TRBD1 (5 bases). The CDR3 has 13 residues. V was pared by 3 bases and J by 0 bases, with 8 bases between. Germline CDR1 and CDR2: DFQATT and SNEGSKA (reference sequence). CDR3 in amino acids: CSASEGTNYGYTF. The CDR3 DNA is TGCAGTGCTAGCGAGGGGACTAACTATGGCTACACCTTC.

As regards this clonotype: Relative to the germline gene, one junction end is altered; a read error may explain this. The genes are TRBV7-6 and TRBJ2-3; D is unclear. This CDR3 contains 13 residues. From germline, CDR1 is SGHVS and CDR2 FNYEAQ. CDR3 region: CAGSFVLKDTQYF. As DNA, the CDR3 is TGTGCCGGCAGCTTCGTACTTAAAGATACGCAGTATTTT.

This clonotype was picked up many times. CDR3 DNA: TGTGCCAGCAGTTTTGGGGACAGCTACAATGAGCAGTTCTTC. It is translated as CASSFGDSYNEQFF. The V call is TRBV27, the J call TRBJ2-1; 7 positions match TRBD1. This CDR3 comprises 14 residues. Germline V gene data show CDR1 as MNHEY and CDR2 as SMNVEV (reference sequence). V was pared by 3 bases and J by 3 bases, with 2 bases of the junction left unmatched.

The V gene is TRBV4-1, the J gene TRBJ2-5; the D gene is possibly TRBD2 (6 bases). Between the trimmed V and J ends, which lost 0 bases and 5 bases, there was a span of 13 bases. The CDR3 is 15 residues long. Per germline, CDR1 MGHRA and CDR2 YSYEKL. Here the CDR3 reads CASSQDRGTWETQYF. In DNA form, the CDR3 reads TGCGCCAGCAGCCAAGACCGGGGGACGTGGGAGACCCAGTACTTC.

The gene calls are TRBV29-1 and TRBJ1-2; D gene uncertain. CDR1 and CDR2 (germline): SQVTM, ANQGSEA. V was trimmed by 6 bases and J by 7 bases, leaving 24 bases between them. The CDR3 is made up of 15 amino acids. Written as DNA, the CDR3 is TGCAGCGTAACGATCGACTCTTGGAAGGCATGTGGCTACACCTTC. Encoded protein: CSVTIDSWKACGYTF.

The chain has TRBV5-1 and TRBJ2-1, with 10 positions matching TRBD2. Germline CDR1 SGHRS, CDR2 YFSETQ. Trimming removed 0 bases from V and 6 bases from J; junction bases left unmatched: 9. This CDR3 region has 17 residues. The CDR3 DNA reads as TGCGCCAGCAGCTTGGGGTTAGCGGGGGGCGTTACCAATGAGCAGTTCTTC. Translating it yields CASSLGLAGGVTNEQFF. Drawing the rest from reference TRBV5-1 and TRBJ2-1, the complete variable domain is KAGVTQTPRYLIKTRGQQVTLSCSPISGHRSVSWYQQTPGQGLQFLFEYFSETQRNKGNFPGRFSGRQFSNSRSEMNVSTLELGDSALYLCASSLGLAGGVTNEQFFGPGTRLTVL.

The chain links TRBV12-3 or TRBV12-4 to TRBJ2-3; the D gene is possibly TRBD2 (5 bases). Trimming took off 2 bases at V and 2 bases at J, with 14 bases between the two ends. CDR3 size: 16 residues. The CDR3 DNA follows: TGTGCCAGCAGTTTACTGGGAGCGAGGCTCACAGATACGCAGTATTTT. It codes for CASSLLGARLTDTQYF.

This clonotype has just a few counts. This chain joins TRBV20-1 and TRBJ2-7, with a weak D call TRBD1 (5 bases). V lost 6 bases and J 0 bases, leaving 12 bases between the germline ends. Germline CDR1 is DFQATT and CDR2 is SNEGSKA (reference sequence). The CDR3 has 13 amino acids. Written as DNA, the CDR3 is TGCAGTGCAAAGCAGGGCGCCTCCTACGAGCAGTACTTC. It is translated as CSAKQGASYEQYF.

The table lists this clonotype with a few counts. CDR3: CASSTVGVPTDTQYF. The DNA of the CDR3 is TGTGCCAGCAGTACCGTCGGGGTCCCCACAGATACGCAGTATTTT. This chain joins TRBV12-3 or TRBV12-4 and TRBJ2-3; possible D gene TRBD2, 5 bases. The V gene lost 5 bases and the J gene lost 2 bases, with 14 bases spanning the gap. The CDR3 is 15 amino acids.

This clonotype has just a few counts. The chain couples TRBV7-3 to TRBJ2-2, with TRBD2 matching over 8 bases. In germline, CDR1 is SGHTA, CDR2 FQGTGA. V lost 5 bases to trimming and J lost 6 bases; unmatched junction nucleotides: 11. The CDR3 contains 16 residues. CDR3 residues: CASSPTVRGGSGELFF. The CDR3 DNA is TGTGCCAGCAGCCCCACTGTTCGGGGGGGCTCCGGGGAGCTGTTTTTT.

This clonotype was counted a few times. The chain is built from TRBV29-1 and TRBJ2-3, with 10 bases identical to TRBD2. V lost 5 bases, J lost 2 bases, and 4 bases stayed unmatched. This CDR3 spans 14 amino acids. Germline-derived CDR1 and CDR2 are SQVTM and ANQGSEA. The CDR3 nucleotides read TGCAGCGTTCGAGCGGGGGGGGACACAGATACGCAGTATTTT. It translates to CSVRAGGDTDTQYF.

This clonotype appeared a few times. The chain couples TRBV6-6 to TRBJ2-7; possible D gene TRBD2, 6 bases. The V gene's germline CDR1 is MNHNY and CDR2 SVGAGI (reference sequence). There are 14 residues in the CDR3. Deletions cut 0 bases from V and 7 bases from J, with 13 bases between. CDR3 DNA: TGTGCCAGCAGTTACTCGAGAGCAGGGAGGGAGCAGTACTTC. It codes for CASSYSRAGREQYF.

This clonotype showed up just once. The V gene is TRBV6-6, the J gene TRBJ2-1, with D perhaps given as TRBD1 or TRBD2 (6 bases each). Per germline, CDR1 MNHNY and CDR2 SVGAGI (reference sequence). The CDR3 sequence is 17 residues long. Trimming left V 5 bases short and J 4 bases short, with 21 bases between. The CDR3 region has the DNA TGTGCCAGCAGTACATCGGGCCGGGGGCGCCCGTACAATGAGCAGTTCTTC. Translated, it gives CASSTSGRGRPYNEQFF.

CDR3 loop: CASRRPGGVAYNEQFF. DNA for the CDR3: TGTGCCAGCAGGCGCCCCGGGGGGGTCGCCTACAATGAGCAGTTCTTC. The chain joins TRBV6-6 to TRBJ2-1; TRBD2 agrees at 8 bases. Germline CDR1 MNHNY, CDR2 SVGAGI (reference sequence). This CDR3 contains 16 residues. V gave up 6 bases and J gave up 2 bases; unmatched junction bases: 9.

The chain uses TRBV3-1 and TRBJ1-2; a possible D gene is TRBD1 (5 bases). Trimming took off 1 base at V and 4 bases at J, with 16 bases between the two ends. Germline V gene sequence: CDR1 LGHDT, CDR2 YNNKEL (reference sequence). This CDR3 comprises 16 residues. CDR3 nucleotide sequence: TGTGCCAGCAGCCAAGGAGGGCCAGACGGGGGCTATGGCTACACCTTC. Translating gives CASSQGGPDGGYGYTF.

This chain connects TRBV7-8 to TRBJ1-5; 7 bases map to TRBD1. This CDR3 has 15 amino acids. Germline CDR1 and CDR2: SGHVS and FQNEAQ. The trim removed 4 bases at V and 2 bases at J, leaving 5 bases unmatched. CDR3 coding DNA: TGTGCCAGCAGCTCAGGGGGACGAGGCAATCAGCCCCAGCATTTT. Protein product: CASSSGGRGNQPQHF.

This chain uses TRBV11-2 with TRBJ1-6; 7 nucleotides agree with TRBD1. The germline gives CDR1 SGHAT, CDR2 FQNNGV. J lost 13 bases, V lost 5 bases, and 8 bases had no gene match. The CDR3 runs 13 residues. The CDR3 nucleotides read TGTGCCAGCAGCCCGACGACAGGGTCGCCCCTCCACTTT. This translates into CASSPTTGSPLHF.

This clonotype was counted between two and nine times. The chain joins TRBV29-1 to TRBJ2-7, with D tentatively TRBD1 or TRBD2 (5 bases each). This CDR3 region has 14 residues. Trimming took off 0 bases at V and 3 bases at J, with 12 bases between the two ends. Germline V gene data show CDR1 as SQVTM and CDR2 as ANQGSEA. CDR3: CSVEDPGAGYEQYF. In nucleotides, the CDR3 is TGCAGCGTTGAAGATCCCGGGGCCGGCTACGAGCAGTACTTC.

The V and J genes are TRBV18 and TRBJ2-7, with D possibly TRBD1 on 6 matching bases. Trimming removed 6 bases from V and 3 bases from J, with 15 bases in between. This CDR3 spans 14 amino acids. The germline V gene has CDR1 KGHSH and CDR2 LQKENI. This CDR3 is CASSNTQGDYEQYF. The CDR3 coding sequence is TGTGCCAGCTCGAACACACAGGGAGACTACGAGCAGTACTTC.

This clonotype was observed at least ten times. This rearrangement joins TRBV12-3 or TRBV12-4 to TRBJ1-2, with 9 bases identical to TRBD1. The CDR3 has 15 residues. V lost 7 bases to trimming and J lost 3 bases; unmatched junction nucleotides: 9. CDR3 residues: CASTRPGQGHYGYTF. The CDR3 nucleotides read TGTGCCAGCACCCGACCGGGACAGGGTCACTATGGCTACACCTTC.

The chain couples TRBV20-1 to TRBJ2-3, with 13 bases identical to TRBD2. This CDR3 region has 16 residues. Trimming cost V 5 bases and J 1 base; bases outside gene matches: 6. The V gene's germline CDR1 is DFQATT and CDR2 SNEGSKA (reference sequence). The CDR3: CSAGGGLAGGTDTQYF. CDR3 DNA sequence: TGCAGTGCTGGAGGAGGACTAGCGGGGGGCACAGATACGCAGTATTTT.

This sequence joins TRBV20-1 and TRBJ1-1; TRBD1 agrees at 8 bases. V was clipped by 0 bases and J by 3 bases; unmatched bases: 6. Germline CDR1 and CDR2: DFQATT and SNEGSKA (reference sequence). The CDR3 spans 15 residues. CDR3 residues: CSARDRAGGDTEAFF. CDR3 nucleotides: TGCAGTGCTAGAGATCGGGCAGGGGGCGACACTGAAGCTTTCTTT.